A single sample is the source of the 24 T cell receptor beta chains below, sequenced in a study of early T cells in non-severe SARS-CoV-2 infection. TCRdb itself ran the 5' RACE reads through MiXCR, one entry per CDR3 protein. The table records 25,000 to 35,000 distinct CDR3 sequences, roughly 2.8% of them present only once. Sequencing used whole blood. Receptors originate from an adult who was a healthcare worker with PCR-confirmed SARS-CoV-2 infection or an uninfected control (not recorded which).

This clonotype was seen ten or more times. This rearrangement joins TRBV30 to TRBJ1-2, with 7 positions matching TRBD1. Trimming took 2 bases from V and 5 from J; bases not matched to a gene: 8. Germline values: CDR1 GTSNPN, CDR2 SVGIG (reference sequence). This CDR3 contains 14 residues. The CDR3 sequence is CAWSTRGRPYGYTF. The CDR3 region has the DNA TGTGCCTGGAGTACGAGGGGGCGACCTTATGGCTACACCTTC. The full variable domain, rest sourced from reference TRBV30 and TRBJ1-2, is SQTIHQWPATLVQPVGSPLSLECTVEGTSNPNLYWYRQAAGRGLQLLFYSVGIGQISSEVPQNLSASRPQDRQFILSSKKLLLSDSGFYLCAWSTRGRPYGYTFGSGTRLTVV.

Many counts were recorded for this clonotype. This chain connects TRBV7-3 to TRBJ1-3; 9 bases fit TRBD1. The V segment lost 4 bases and the J segment 4 bases; nucleotides outside the gene matches: 11. The germline V gene has CDR1 SGHTA and CDR2 FQGTGA. The CDR3 sequence is 17 residues long. This CDR3 is CASSSFTRTGAGNTIYF. CDR3 DNA sequence: TGTGCCAGCAGCTCATTCACCAGGACAGGGGCCGGAAACACCATATATTTT.

The sample holds many counts of this clonotype. CDR3 in DNA: TGCAGCGTTTCAAGACTGTCCACCACTGGAAACACCATATATTTT. This translates into CSVSRLSTTGNTIYF. V is TRBV29-1 and J is TRBJ1-3; D remains unclear. V was pared by 5 bases and J by 2 bases, with 16 bases between. This CDR3 spans 15 amino acids. The germline gives CDR1 SQVTM, CDR2 ANQGSEA.

In this sample, this clonotype is medium-sized. The CDR3 bases are TGTGCCAGCAGCTTGGAAGGGACAGGGAGGGAGCCCCAGCATTTT. It specifies CASSLEGTGREPQHF. V usage is TRBV5-5 and J usage is TRBJ1-5, with 9 bases aligning to TRBD1. The V and J ends lost 0 bases and 8 bases, in that order; junction bases with no gene match: 6. CDR1 and CDR2 (germline): SGHKS, YYEKEE (reference sequence). The CDR3 is 15 residues long.

This clonotype was observed many times. The chain uses TRBV20-1 and TRBJ2-5, with TRBD2 identical over 11 bases. J gave up 4 bases and V 4 bases, and 5 bases lay outside the gene matches. CDR1 is DFQATT, CDR2 SNEGSKA, per germline (reference sequence). The CDR3 has 14 amino acids. The CDR3 DNA is TGCAGTGCTATAGTGGGGACTAGCGGAGAGACCCAGTACTTC. Encoded protein: CSAIVGTSGETQYF.

This sequence joins TRBV11-2 and TRBJ2-3; 9 nucleotides agree with TRBD1. Looked up from germline, CDR1 is SGHAT and CDR2 is FQNNGV. The CDR3 totals 16 residues. Trimming at V came to 4 bases and at J to 1 base, leaving 6 bases not matched to a gene. The CDR3 DNA follows: TGTGCCAGCAGCTCCACAGGGGGCGATCGCACAGATACGCAGTATTTT. It specifies CASSSTGGDRTDTQYF.

Note on this clonotype: With a much larger clone just one base away, this may be a read error. The chain couples TRBV2 to TRBJ2-2; 8 positions agree with TRBD1. Germline V gene data show CDR1 as SNHLY and CDR2 as FYNNEI. The CDR3 totals 14 residues. CDR3 nucleotides: TGTGTCAGCCGGGGACAGGCTAACACCGGGGAGCTGTTTTTT. Protein: CVSRGQANTGELFF.

There are many counts of this clonotype. The chain combines TRBV12-3 or TRBV12-4 with TRBJ1-1; the match to TRBD1 covers 11 bases. Trimming removed 6 bases from V and 0 bases from J; junction bases left unmatched: 9. This CDR3 has 17 amino acids. This CDR3 reads CASSPGTGGSLNTEAFF. Written as DNA, the CDR3 is TGTGCCAGCAGCCCCGGGACAGGGGGTTCATTGAACACTGAAGCTTTCTTT.

Ten or more counts support this clonotype. The chain is built from TRBV2 and TRBJ2-1, with D unresolved. This CDR3 is 14 amino acids long. Germline assignment: CDR1 SNHLY and CDR2 FYNNEI. Trimming removed 5 bases from V and 4 bases from J, with 12 bases in between. For the CDR3, the DNA is TGTGCCAGCAGTCCGAACCTAGAGTACAATGAGCAGTTCTTC. The encoded protein is CASSPNLEYNEQFF.

Many counts were recorded for this clonotype. CDR3 region: CASSPSGTASRDTQYF. CDR3 sequence (DNA): TGTGCCAGCAGCCCTTCCGGGACAGCGTCACGAGATACGCAGTATTTT. This sequence joins TRBV7-9 and TRBJ2-3; 7 bases are shared with TRBD1. V shed 5 bases and J 5 bases; nucleotides not matched to a gene: 13. This CDR3 has 16 residues. Germline CDR1 and CDR2: SEHNR and FQNEAQ (reference sequence).

At least ten counts were recorded for this clonotype. The CDR3, as DNA: TGCAGCGTTGTCGAGCGCAGGGCATTTGAGCAGTTCTTC. Translating it yields CSVVERRAFEQFF. The genes are TRBV29-1 and TRBJ2-1, with TRBD1 as a possible D gene (5 bases). The CDR3 runs to 13 residues. Germline V CDR1 and CDR2: SQVTM, ANQGSEA. V was cut by 4 bases and J by 9 bases, with 16 bases left in between.

This clonotype was seen ten or more times. V gene TRBV12-3 or TRBV12-4 combines with J gene TRBJ2-5; a possible D gene is TRBD2 (5 bases). The CDR3 has 14 residues. Trimming cost V 5 bases and J 0 bases, with 10 bases left between them. CDR3 DNA sequence: TGTGCCAGCAGTCTTCGAGGGAACCAAGAGACCCAGTACTTC. Translating gives CASSLRGNQETQYF.

This clonotype showed up many times. The chain carries TRBV20-1 and TRBJ1-6; D call uncertain. In germline, CDR1 is DFQATT, CDR2 SNEGSKA (reference sequence). Trimming removed 0 bases from V and 6 bases from J, with 9 bases in between. CDR3 length: 14 residues. This CDR3 is CSARDSRFNSPLHF. The CDR3 region has the DNA TGCAGTGCTAGAGATTCGAGATTTAATTCACCCCTCCACTTT.

This clonotype came up many times. The chain is built from TRBV12-3 or TRBV12-4 and TRBJ2-1; a weak D match, TRBD2 (5 bases). The CDR3 spans 15 residues. Trimming left V 3 bases short and J 8 bases short, with 17 bases between. The CDR3 DNA is TGTGCCAGCAGTTTCATCAGGACTGGTGGGGATGAGCAGTTCTTC. It yields the protein CASSFIRTGGDEQFF.

In this sample, this clonotype turned up many times. V is TRBV29-1 and J is TRBJ2-3, with D unclear. The CDR3 is made up of 13 amino acids. From germline, CDR1 is SQVTM and CDR2 ANQGSEA. Trimming cost V 4 bases and J 2 bases, with 10 bases left between them. CDR3 nucleotide sequence: TGCAGCGTTGGTGCGGCGGACACAGATACGCAGTATTTT. Protein: CSVGAADTDTQYF.

This clonotype was recorded at least ten times. The rearrangement links TRBV20-1 to TRBJ2-3; D unclear. CDR3 length equals 15 residues. Germline-derived CDR1 and CDR2 are DFQATT and SNEGSKA (reference sequence). The germline V and J ends were trimmed by 2 bases and 0 bases, with 12 bases remaining between them. CDR3 nucleotide sequence: TGCAGTGCTAGAAGGGCTTTGCCGAGCACAGATACGCAGTATTTT. Translation: CSARRALPSTDTQYF.

This clonotype has a count of ten or more. This rearrangement joins TRBV5-1 to TRBJ2-1; D is undetermined. V shed 0 bases and J shed 7 bases, with 5 bases lying between them. The CDR3 has 12 amino acids. Germline loops: CDR1 SGHRS, CDR2 YFSETQ. The CDR3 region is CASSLVWNEQFF. CDR3 nucleotide sequence: TGCGCCAGCAGCTTGGTGTGGAATGAGCAGTTCTTC.

Many counts were recorded for this clonotype. The chain has TRBV5-1 and TRBJ2-3; D not resolved. V was shortened by 4 bases and J by 6 bases, with 15 bases between the two germline ends. Per germline, CDR1 SGHRS and CDR2 YFSETQ. CDR3 length equals 14 residues. This chain's CDR3 is CASSSRRTRDTQYF. The CDR3 coding sequence is TGCGCCAGCAGCAGTCGACGGACGAGGGATACGCAGTATTTT.

Many counts were recorded for this clonotype. V and J are TRBV7-6 and TRBJ2-3; 10 bases align to TRBD2. This CDR3 spans 16 amino acids. In germline, CDR1 is SGHVS, CDR2 FNYEAQ. J was trimmed by 0 bases and V by 6 bases; bases with no gene match: 6. The chain's CDR3 is CASRRTSGTSTDTQYF. In nucleotides, the CDR3 is TGTGCCAGCAGGCGGACTAGCGGAACTAGCACAGATACGCAGTATTTT.

Many counts were recorded for this clonotype. The rearrangement joins TRBV20-1 to TRBJ1-6; the match to TRBD1 covers 7 bases. CDR3 size: 15 residues. From germline, CDR1 is DFQATT and CDR2 SNEGSKA (reference sequence). Losses at the gene ends were 2 bases for V and 7 bases for J; bases not matched to a gene: 8. The CDR3 DNA follows: TGCAGTGCTAGAATCCCACAGGGGCGAAATTCACCCCTCCACTTT. It translates to CSARIPQGRNSPLHF.

This clonotype is termed medium-sized. V usage is TRBV3-1 and J usage is TRBJ2-5; a weak D match, TRBD1 (5 bases). The V gene's germline CDR1 is LGHDT and CDR2 YNNKEL (reference sequence). The CDR3 consists of 15 residues. V was shortened by 0 bases and J by 7 bases, with 15 bases between the two germline ends. The CDR3 here is CASSQDPDNAATQYF. The CDR3 nucleotides are TGTGCCAGCAGCCAAGACCCGGACAACGCGGCGACCCAGTACTTC.

The chain is built from TRBV3-1 and TRBJ2-2; tentatively, D is TRBD1 (5 bases). Germline CDR1 and CDR2: LGHDT and YNNKEL (reference sequence). CDR3 length: 15 amino acids. The V end lost 4 bases, the J end lost 0 bases, and 9 bases lay between the germline ends. The CDR3 DNA reads as TGTGCCAGCAGCCCAGGGCTTGCGAACACCGGGGAGCTGTTTTTT. As protein: CASSPGLANTGELFF.

This clonotype has more than one count but fewer than ten. This chain connects TRBV28 to TRBJ1-1; D remains ambiguous. The CDR3 length is 15 residues. V lost 6 bases and J 0 bases, leaving 14 bases between the germline ends. Germline CDR1 and CDR2: MDHEN and SYDVKM. The CDR3 region has the DNA TGTGCCAGCAGGGAGGGAGGCCGCATGAACACTGAAGCTTTCTTT. This codes for CASREGGRMNTEAFF.

This clonotype has at least ten counts. The V and J genes are TRBV6-5 and TRBJ1-5; weak D call: TRBD1 (5 bases). V lost 6 bases, J lost 1 base, and 13 bases lay in between. This CDR3 comprises 15 residues. Germline assignment: CDR1 MNHEY and CDR2 SVGAGI. CDR3 protein: CASSLDTSSNQPQHF. The CDR3 nucleotides are TGTGCCAGCAGCTTGGACACCTCAAGCAATCAGCCCCAGCATTTT.